The clone carrying this T cell receptor beta chain occurred many times. Antigen unknown. These data belong to a study of identical twins. General study results and limits: Fewer insertions marked abundant cord blood beta clonotypes; young adult naive trended weakly, memory not at all.

Deletions cut 4 bases from V and 0 bases from J, with 7 bases between. Germline-derived CDR1 and CDR2 are SQVTM and ANQGSEA. This CDR3 is 12 amino acids long. Using its own MiXCR run on the 5' RACE reads, TCRdb lists one record per CDR3 protein. The sample lists a few hundred thousand distinct CDR3 sequences; about 8% were seen once. This sample was shared with a second study, whose subject was yellow fever vaccine responses in identical twins.

The chain employs TRBV29-1 and TRBJ2-7; D is unclear. The specimen was CD8+ T cells sorted from blood. The clonotype was recovered from a woman under 30 in good health. The CDR3 bases are TGCAGCGTTGGAGGAGACTCCTACGAGCAGTACTTC. It is translated as CSVGGDSYEQYF.